A single sample is the source of the 15 T cell receptor beta chains below, sequenced in a study of cytotoxic CD8 clonotypes in ibrutinib-treated CLL. Clones were sequenced by immunoSEQ multiplex PCR, and TCRdb holds only the in-frame ones, with some missing. The table has fewer than 100,000 clones, about 86% seen once. The sequencing here drew on PBMCs, taken before ibrutinib treatment. Receptors originate from a human donor with chronic lymphocytic leukemia.

V usage is TRBV5-1 and J usage is TRBJ2-1, with a weak D call TRBD2 (6 bases). This CDR3 has 13 residues. Germline V gene sequence: CDR1 SGHRS, CDR2 YFSETQ. V dropped 4 bases and J dropped 4 bases, with 9 bases sitting between them. The CDR3 spells CASSPGGYNEQFF. For the CDR3, the DNA is TGCGCCAGCAGCCCCGGGGGATACAATGAGCAGTTCTTC.

This clone has only a few counts. This chain uses TRBV19 with TRBJ2-6, with D unresolved. From germline, CDR1 is LNHDA and CDR2 SQIVND (reference sequence). Trimming removed 5 bases at V and 4 bases at J, with 9 bases between. This CDR3 contains 14 residues. The CDR3 nucleotides are TGTGCCAGTAGTTGGGCGGCAGGGGCCAACGTCCTGACTTTC. The encoded protein is CASSWAAGANVLTF.

The chain joins TRBV18 to TRBJ1-5; no clear D. Germline values: CDR1 KGHSH, CDR2 LQKENI. Trimming removed 6 bases at V and 8 bases at J, with 17 bases between. There are 14 residues in the CDR3. In nucleotides, the CDR3 is TGTGCCAGCTCCGAGTACGGTGAGGCGGAGCCCCAGCATTTT. This codes for CASSEYGEAEPQHF.

The CDR3 region is CASSRTDGYEQYF. The CDR3 region has the DNA TGCGCCAGCAGTCGTACGGACGGCTACGAGCAGTACTTC. The gene calls are TRBV5-1 and TRBJ2-7; D is uncertain. The V and J ends lost 5 bases and 3 bases respectively, with 12 bases between them. CDR1 and CDR2 (germline): SGHRS, YFSETQ. The CDR3 has 13 amino acids.

The V gene is TRBV12-5, the J gene TRBJ2-1; a possible D gene is TRBD2 (6 bases). The CDR3 runs 18 residues. CDR1 and CDR2 (germline): LGHNT, FRNRAP. V lost 0 bases to trimming and J lost 3 bases, with 18 bases between them. This chain's CDR3 is CASGLVYEGRDRYNEQFF. The CDR3 DNA reads as TGTGCTAGTGGTTTGGTATATGAGGGGCGGGACCGCTACAATGAGCAGTTCTTC.

The CDR3 loop is CASSLGSRVSNYNEQFF. The CDR3 DNA follows: TGTGCCAGCAGCTTAGGGTCCAGGGTATCTAACTACAATGAGCAGTTCTTC. The rearrangement links TRBV7-9 to TRBJ2-1; TRBD1 might be the D (5 bases). The CDR3 totals 17 residues. Germline V gene sequence: CDR1 SEHNR, CDR2 FQNEAQ (reference sequence). Trimming removed 1 base at V and 3 bases at J, with 16 bases between.

This chain connects TRBV27 to TRBJ2-7; TRBD1 aligns across 8 bases. Germline V CDR1 and CDR2: MNHEY, SMNVEV (reference sequence). CDR3 length: 14 residues. Trimming at V came to 5 bases and at J to 5 bases, leaving 8 bases not matched to a gene. The CDR3 DNA reads TGTGCCAGCAGTATACGGACAGGGATCCACGAGCAGTACTTC. As protein: CASSIRTGIHEQYF.

The chain couples TRBV5-5 to TRBJ2-7; 7 bases align to TRBD1. This CDR3 is 15 amino acids long. Germline CDR1 and CDR2: SGHKS and YYEKEE (reference sequence). J lost 1 base, V lost 4 bases, and 8 bases had no gene match. The CDR3 nucleotides are TGTGCCAGCAGCCCCACGACAGGGCAGTCCTACGAGCAGTACTTC. Its protein is CASSPTTGQSYEQYF.

The chain uses TRBV27 and TRBJ2-7; D possibly corresponds to TRBD2 (7 bases). The V end was cut by 8 bases, the J end by 9 bases, with 17 bases between. The CDR3 runs to 12 residues. Germline CDR1 and CDR2: MNHEY and SMNVEV (reference sequence). The DNA for the CDR3 is TGTGCCAGCGGGGGGCGGGAGACCCCGCAGTACTTC. As protein: CASGGRETPQYF.

The CDR3 bases are TGTGCCTGGAGTCCTTTAAGTCCTCCCTACGAGCAGTACTTC. Residues: CAWSPLSPPYEQYF. This chain joins TRBV30 and TRBJ2-7; D gene unclear. The germline V gene encodes CDR1 GTSNPN and CDR2 SVGIG (reference sequence). The CDR3 loop spans 14 amino acids. V lost 2 bases to trimming and J lost 2 bases, with 13 bases between them.

This clone was picked up one time. This chain uses TRBV29-1 with TRBJ2-5; D perhaps matches TRBD2 (5 bases). Germline V gene data show CDR1 as SQVTM and CDR2 as ANQGSEA. The CDR3 sequence is 13 residues long. V shed 6 bases and J shed 5 bases, with 16 bases lying between them. The CDR3 DNA reads TGCAGCGTCGCCCCTAGGGAGAAGGAGACCCAGTACTTC. Residues: CSVAPREKETQYF.

This chain joins TRBV18 and TRBJ2-1, with TRBD1 as a possible D gene (6 bases). The CDR3 covers 16 residues. The germline CDR1 and CDR2 sequences are KGHSH and LQKENI. The V end was cut by 5 bases, the J end by 3 bases, with 17 bases between. CDR3 sequence reads: CASSNYGQRGYNEQFF. The CDR3, as DNA: TGTGCCAGCTCAAACTACGGACAGAGAGGCTACAATGAGCAGTTCTTC.

The chain uses TRBV27 and TRBJ2-7, with D possibly being TRBD1 (5 bases). V dropped 6 bases and J dropped 5 bases, with 20 bases sitting between them. The germline gives CDR1 MNHEY, CDR2 SMNVEV (reference sequence). CDR3 length: 15 residues. The CDR3 spells CASRIEAGLLHEQYF. The DNA for the CDR3 is TGTGCCAGCAGGATAGAGGCAGGGCTACTCCACGAGCAGTACTTC.

This sequence joins TRBV7-2 and TRBJ1-5, with D perhaps TRBD1 (5 bases). The V gene lost 5 bases and the J gene lost 7 bases, with 18 bases spanning the gap. The CDR3 is 15 amino acids. Germline CDR1 SGHTA, CDR2 FQGNSA. CDR3 DNA sequence: TGTGCCAGCAGCCCGACCCTGGGGACGTCACAGCCCCAGCATTTT. Translation: CASSPTLGTSQPQHF. The whole variable domain, filled in from reference TRBV7-2 and TRBJ1-5, reads GAGVSQSPSNKVTEKGKDVELRCDPISGHTALYWYRQSLGQGLEFLIYFQGNSAPDKSGLPSDRFSAERTGGSVSTLTIQRTQQEDSAVYLCASSPTLGTSQPQHFGDGTRLSIL.

This clone came up a few times. J is TRBJ2-7 and V is TRBV11-2; 14 bases are a match to TRBD2. Germline CDR1 and CDR2: SGHAT and FQNNGV. The CDR3 sequence is 16 residues long. V lost 4 bases, J lost 4 bases, and 6 bases stayed unmatched. As DNA, the CDR3 is TGTGCCAGCAGCTCTAAGGGACTAGCGGGAGTATACGAGCAGTACTTC. Its protein product is CASSSKGLAGVYEQYF.